The 9 T cell receptor beta chains below all came from one sample that was sequenced in a study of blood T cell repertoires in COVID-19. The protocol was immunoSEQ multiplex PCR, while the TCRdb copy is restricted to in-frame clones and leaves out a portion. Of some 120,000 clones listed, more than 70% are singletons. Sequencing was carried out using peripheral blood. The receptor set was obtained from a woman in her fifties or sixties with acute or convalescent COVID-19.

This clone came up a few times. The chain uses TRBV27 and TRBJ2-1; weak D call: TRBD2 (5 bases). The germline V gene encodes CDR1 MNHEY and CDR2 SMNVEV (reference sequence). This CDR3 has 14 amino acids. V shed 2 bases and J shed 7 bases, with 12 bases lying between them. CDR3 sequence: CASSLGGGKNEQFF. CDR3 nucleotides: TGTGCCAGCAGTTTAGGAGGAGGAAAGAATGAGCAGTTCTTC.

This clone was recorded once. CDR3 sequence: CASSLTSGAYNEQFF. The DNA for the CDR3 is TGTGCCAGCAGCTTAACTAGCGGAGCATACAATGAGCAGTTCTTC. The genes are TRBV7-2 and TRBJ2-1, with 8 bases identical to TRBD2. There are 15 residues in the CDR3. Germline-derived CDR1 and CDR2 are SGHTA and FQGNSA. V lost 2 bases to trimming and J lost 4 bases; unmatched junction nucleotides: 4.

This clone has just one count. The V call is TRBV21-1, the J call TRBJ2-7; the D segment call TRBD2 is taken from the table without a DNA check. TRBV21-1 corresponds to a pseudogene. CDR3 length equals 15 residues. The CDR3 DNA reads TGTGCCAGCAGCCAGTCGGGAGGGCCTCCCTACGAGCAGTACGTC. Protein product: CASSQSGGPPYEQYV.

The V call is TRBV18, the J call TRBJ1-1; the match to TRBD1 covers 8 bases. The CDR3 sequence is 13 residues long. With V trimmed by 3 bases and J by 6 bases, 3 bases remained unmatched. The germline CDR1 and CDR2 sequences are KGHSH and LQKENI. CDR3: CASSPADRAEAFF. CDR3 nucleotides: TGTGCCAGCTCACCCGCGGACAGGGCTGAAGCTTTCTTT.

This rearrangement joins TRBV2 to TRBJ2-7, with 7 bases lining up with TRBD2. The CDR3 length is 14 residues. V lost 6 bases and J lost 6; bases outside the gene matches: 11. The germline CDR1 and CDR2 sequences are SNHLY and FYNNEI. Here the CDR3 reads CASRGGVSEGEQYV. CDR3 in DNA: TGTGCCAGCAGGGGGGGGGTCTCGGAGGGCGAGCAGTACGTC.

This chain uses TRBV10-3 with TRBJ1-1; D is possibly TRBD1 (5 bases). V was shortened by 3 bases and J by 2 bases, with 7 bases between the two germline ends. Looked up from germline, CDR1 is ENHRY and CDR2 is SYGVKD. This CDR3 comprises 13 residues. The CDR3 region is CAISEGVNTEAFF. The CDR3 bases are TGTGCCATCAGTGAAGGGGTCAACACTGAAGCTTTCTTT.

This chain uses TRBV30 with TRBJ1-2; D not certain. Trimming shortened V by 0 bases and J by 0 bases, and 17 bases separated the two germline ends. The CDR3 sequence is 17 residues long. Germline lookup yields CDR1 GTSNPN and CDR2 SVGIG (reference sequence). The CDR3 bases are TGTGCCTGGAGTGTATGGAGCAGGCGGGGAGCTAACTATGGCTACACCTTC. It codes for CAWSVWSRRGANYGYTF.

The chain couples TRBV5-1 to TRBJ1-2; TRBD1 matches 12 bases. V shed 4 bases, J shed 1 base, and the junction held 11 bases outside the gene matches. Germline V gives CDR1 SGHRS, CDR2 YFSETQ. The CDR3 is 18 residues long. The CDR3 DNA reads as TGCGCCAGCAGCGTGACCGGGACAGGGGGCTGGAATAACTATGGCTACACCTTC. Translated: CASSVTGTGGWNNYGYTF. Full variable domain (remainder filled in from reference TRBV5-1 and TRBJ1-2): KAGVTQTPRYLIKTRGQQVTLSCSPISGHRSVSWYQQTPGQGLQFLFEYFSETQRNKGNFPGRFSGRQFSNSRSEMNVSTLELGDSALYLCASSVTGTGGWNNYGYTFGSGTRLTVV.

This clone occurred once. The chain recombines TRBV6-5 with TRBJ1-4, with 7 nucleotides matching TRBD1. The CDR3 spans 13 residues. With 6 bases clipped from V and 5 bases from J, the junction kept 3 bases outside the gene matches. Germline CDR1 MNHEY, CDR2 SVGAGI. This CDR3 reads CASSGQENEKLFF. DNA of the CDR3: TGTGCCAGCAGCGGACAGGAAAATGAAAAACTGTTTTTT.